In this sample, the clone carrying this TCR beta chain turned up a few times. This sample was included in a study of blood T cell repertoires in COVID-19. Study-wide context: Sample material is recorded as cDNA or gDNA derived from T cells, B-cell-depleted T cells, or PBMCs.

This CDR3 comprises 17 residues. V was clipped by 2 bases and J by 2 bases, with 17 bases between them. Germline V gene sequence: CDR1 SGHTS, CDR2 YDEGEE. In the authors' methods: Nucleated cell counts were estimated from reference gene primer amplification. Profiled with immunoSEQ multiplex PCR; TCRdb holds only in-frame clones, not every one. Clone size and V and J calls were adopted from that table, with D and trimming inferred from the DNA. The repertoire holds approximately 97,000 clones, with about nine tenths as singletons. The sample comprised peripheral blood. This clonotype was obtained from a woman aged 50 to 60 with COVID-19, enrolled during active disease. J is TRBJ1-5 and V is TRBV5-8; D ambiguous. The CDR3 sequence is CASSLEPPSFGNQPQHF. CDR3 nucleotide sequence: TGTGCCAGCAGCTTAGAGCCCCCCTCTTTTGGCAATCAGCCCCAGCATTTT.